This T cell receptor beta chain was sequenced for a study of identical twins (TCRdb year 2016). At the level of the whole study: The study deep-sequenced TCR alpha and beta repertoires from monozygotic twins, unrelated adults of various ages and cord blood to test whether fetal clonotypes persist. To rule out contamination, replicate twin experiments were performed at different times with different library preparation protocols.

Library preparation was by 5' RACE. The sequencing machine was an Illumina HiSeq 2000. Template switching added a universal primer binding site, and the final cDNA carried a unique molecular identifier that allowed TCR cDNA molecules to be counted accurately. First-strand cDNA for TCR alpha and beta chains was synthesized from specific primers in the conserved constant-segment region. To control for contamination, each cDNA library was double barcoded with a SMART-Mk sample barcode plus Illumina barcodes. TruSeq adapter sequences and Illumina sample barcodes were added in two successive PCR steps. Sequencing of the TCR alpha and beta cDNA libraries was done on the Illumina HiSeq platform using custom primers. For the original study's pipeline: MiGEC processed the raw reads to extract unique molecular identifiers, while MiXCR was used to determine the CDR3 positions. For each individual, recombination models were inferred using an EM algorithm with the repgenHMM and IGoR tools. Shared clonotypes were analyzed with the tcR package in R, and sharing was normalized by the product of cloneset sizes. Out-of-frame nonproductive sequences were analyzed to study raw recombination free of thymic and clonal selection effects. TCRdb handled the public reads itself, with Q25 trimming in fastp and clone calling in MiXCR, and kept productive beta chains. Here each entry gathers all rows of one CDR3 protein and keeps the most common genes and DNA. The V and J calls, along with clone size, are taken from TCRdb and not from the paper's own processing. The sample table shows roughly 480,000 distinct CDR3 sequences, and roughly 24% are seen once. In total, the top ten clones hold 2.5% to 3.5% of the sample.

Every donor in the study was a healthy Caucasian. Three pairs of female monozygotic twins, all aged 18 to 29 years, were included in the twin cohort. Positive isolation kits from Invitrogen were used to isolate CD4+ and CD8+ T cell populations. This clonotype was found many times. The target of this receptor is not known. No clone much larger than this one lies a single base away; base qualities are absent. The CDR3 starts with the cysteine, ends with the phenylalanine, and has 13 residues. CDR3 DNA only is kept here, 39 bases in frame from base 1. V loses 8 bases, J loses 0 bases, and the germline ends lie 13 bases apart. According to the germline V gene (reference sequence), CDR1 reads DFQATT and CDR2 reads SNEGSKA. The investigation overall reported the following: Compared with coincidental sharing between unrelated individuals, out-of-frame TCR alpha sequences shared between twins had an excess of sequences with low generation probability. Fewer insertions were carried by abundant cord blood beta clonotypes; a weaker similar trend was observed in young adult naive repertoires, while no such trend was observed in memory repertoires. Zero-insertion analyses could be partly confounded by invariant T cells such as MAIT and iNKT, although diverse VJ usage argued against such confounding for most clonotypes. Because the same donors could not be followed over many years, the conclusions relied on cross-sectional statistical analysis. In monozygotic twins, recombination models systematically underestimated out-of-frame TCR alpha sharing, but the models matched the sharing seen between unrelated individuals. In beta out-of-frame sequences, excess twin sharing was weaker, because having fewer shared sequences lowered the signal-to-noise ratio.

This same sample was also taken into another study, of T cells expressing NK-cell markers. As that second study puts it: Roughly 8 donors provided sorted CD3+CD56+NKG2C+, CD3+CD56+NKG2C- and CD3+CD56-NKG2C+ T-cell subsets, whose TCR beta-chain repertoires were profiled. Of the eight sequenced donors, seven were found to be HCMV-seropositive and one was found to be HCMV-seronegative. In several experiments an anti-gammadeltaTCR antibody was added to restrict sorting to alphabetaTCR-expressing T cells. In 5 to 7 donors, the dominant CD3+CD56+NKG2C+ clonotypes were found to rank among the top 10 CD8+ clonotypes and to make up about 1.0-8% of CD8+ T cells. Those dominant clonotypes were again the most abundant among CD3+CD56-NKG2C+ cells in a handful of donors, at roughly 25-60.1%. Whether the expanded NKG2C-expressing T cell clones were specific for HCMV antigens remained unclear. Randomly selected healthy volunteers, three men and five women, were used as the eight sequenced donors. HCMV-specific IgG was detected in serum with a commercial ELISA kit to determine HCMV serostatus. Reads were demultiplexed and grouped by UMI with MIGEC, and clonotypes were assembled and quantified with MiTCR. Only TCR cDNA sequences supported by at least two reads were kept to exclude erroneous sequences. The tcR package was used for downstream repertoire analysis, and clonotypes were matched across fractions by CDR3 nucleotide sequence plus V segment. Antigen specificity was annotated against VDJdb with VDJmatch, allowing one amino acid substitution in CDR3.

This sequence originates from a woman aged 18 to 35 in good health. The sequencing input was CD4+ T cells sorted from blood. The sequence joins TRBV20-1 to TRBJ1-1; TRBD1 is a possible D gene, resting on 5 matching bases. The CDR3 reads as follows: CSPSGPMNTEAFF. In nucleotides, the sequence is TGCAGTCCTTCGGGACCCATGAACACTGAAGCTTTCTTT.